This T cell receptor (beta chain) was obtained from a study of beta chain features in type 1 diabetes. Study observations and caveats: Since sequencing was performed on cDNA, cells with high TCR expression could be over-represented.

The CDR3 spans 15 residues. Trimming cost V 0 bases and J 7 bases; bases outside gene matches: 5. The germline gives CDR1 SGHNT, CDR2 YENEEA. The whole isolated RNA underwent reverse transcription, so sequencing captured expressed TCRB transcripts. This table comes from immunoSEQ multiplex PCR, and its TCRdb copy is limited to in-frame clones, with some not included. The sample lists about 900,000 clones; around a sixth were seen once. On this clone: Its specificity is unknown.

The sequencing input was naive CD4+ T cells from blood. This receptor was taken from a woman younger than 35 in good health. The gene calls are TRBV11-3 and TRBJ2-3; 9 bases agree with TRBD2. The CDR3 region is CASSLDPGTSNTQYF. The CDR3 DNA follows: TGTGCCAGCAGCTTAGACCCCGGGACTAGCAATACGCAGTATTTT.